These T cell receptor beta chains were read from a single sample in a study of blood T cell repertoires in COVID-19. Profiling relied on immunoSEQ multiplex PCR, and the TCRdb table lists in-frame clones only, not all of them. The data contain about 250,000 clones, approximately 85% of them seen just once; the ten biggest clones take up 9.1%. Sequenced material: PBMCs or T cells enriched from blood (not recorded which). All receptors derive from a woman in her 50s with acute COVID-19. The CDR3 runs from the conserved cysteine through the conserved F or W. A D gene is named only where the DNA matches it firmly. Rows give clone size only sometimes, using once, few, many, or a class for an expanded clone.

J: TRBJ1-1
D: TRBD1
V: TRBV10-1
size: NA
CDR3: CASSGPGQGGTQAMNTEAFF
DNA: TGCGCCAGCAGTGGACCGGGACAGGGAGGGACCCAGGCTATGAACACTGAAGCTTTCTTT

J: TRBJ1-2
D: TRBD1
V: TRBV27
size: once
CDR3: CASRTGGPLEGYTF
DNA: TGTGCCAGCAGGACAGGGGGCCCCCTAGAGGGCTACACCTTC

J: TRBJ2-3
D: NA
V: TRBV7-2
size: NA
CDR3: CASSPLTRTDTQYF
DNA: TGTGCCAGCAGCCCTTTGACTAGGACAGATACGCAGTATTTT

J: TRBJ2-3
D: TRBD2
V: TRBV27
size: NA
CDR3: CASSLSPSGTSTDTQYF
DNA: TGTGCCAGCAGTTTATCCCCTAGCGGGACTAGCACAGATACGCAGTATTTT

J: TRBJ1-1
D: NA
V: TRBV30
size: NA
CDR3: CAWTTLNTEAFF
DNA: TGTGCCTGGACAACTCTGAACACTGAAGCTTTCTTT

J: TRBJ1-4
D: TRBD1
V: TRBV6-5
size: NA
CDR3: CASRITGTGYEKLFF
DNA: TGTGCCAGCAGGATCACCGGGACAGGGTATGAAAAACTGTTTTTT

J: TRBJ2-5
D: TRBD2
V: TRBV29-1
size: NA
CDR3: CSAAGGSGKETQYF
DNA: TGCAGCGCCGCCGGGGGGAGTGGAAAAGAGACCCAGTACTTC

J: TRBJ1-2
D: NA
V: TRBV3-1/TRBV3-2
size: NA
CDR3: CASSQGGGSGYTF
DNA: TGTGCCAGCAGCCAAGGAGGGGGTTCAGGCTACACCTTC

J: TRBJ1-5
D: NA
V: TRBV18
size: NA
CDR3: CASSPEGSSNQPQHF
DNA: TGTGCCAGCTCGCCGGAGGGGTCTAGCAATCAGCCCCAGCATTTT

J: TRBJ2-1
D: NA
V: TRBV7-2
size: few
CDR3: CASSFDWGGHYNEQFF
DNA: TGTGCCAGCAGCTTCGACTGGGGAGGTCATTACAATGAGCAGTTCTTC

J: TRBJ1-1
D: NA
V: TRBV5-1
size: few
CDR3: CASSLASRAEAFF
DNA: TGCGCCAGCAGCTTGGCGTCGAGAGCTGAAGCTTTCTTT

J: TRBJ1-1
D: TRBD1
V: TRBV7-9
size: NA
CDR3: CASSVTGGDTEAFF
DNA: TGTGCCAGCAGCGTGACAGGGGGGGACACTGAAGCTTTCTTT

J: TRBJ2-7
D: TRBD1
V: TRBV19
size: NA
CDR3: CASTPKAGTGAVEQYF
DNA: TGTGCCAGTACCCCAAAAGCCGGGACAGGGGCAGTAGAGCAGTACTTC

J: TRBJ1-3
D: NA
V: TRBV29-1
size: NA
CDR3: CSASFPGNTIYF
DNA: TGCAGCGCCTCGTTTCCTGGAAACACCATATATTTT

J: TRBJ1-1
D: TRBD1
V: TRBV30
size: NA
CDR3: CAWSVNRGTGAFF
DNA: TGTGCCTGGAGTGTAAACAGGGGCACTGGAGCTTTCTTT

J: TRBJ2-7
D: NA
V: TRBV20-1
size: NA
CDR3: CSASGGTGSYEQYF
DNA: TGCAGTGCTAGTGGGGGGACTGGATCCTACGAGCAGTACTTC

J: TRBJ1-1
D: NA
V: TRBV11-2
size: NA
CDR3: CASSRPDIKGAFF
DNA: TGTGCCAGCAGCCGCCCGGACATTAAGGGAGCTTTCTTT

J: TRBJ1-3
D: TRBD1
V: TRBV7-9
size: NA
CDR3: CASSAGTVARDTIYF
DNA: TGTGCCAGCAGCGCTGGGACAGTGGCACGGGACACCATATATTTT

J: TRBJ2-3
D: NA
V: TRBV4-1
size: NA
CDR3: CASSQVGGSSDTQYF
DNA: TGCGCCAGCAGCCAGGTGGGGGGTTCGTCAGATACGCAGTATTTT

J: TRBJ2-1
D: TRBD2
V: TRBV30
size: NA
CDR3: CACRATSGGANEQFF
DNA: TGTGCCTGTAGGGCGACTAGCGGGGGGGCAAATGAGCAGTTCTTC

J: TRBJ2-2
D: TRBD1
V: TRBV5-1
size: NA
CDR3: CASSWRTGRTGELFF
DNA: TGCGCCAGCAGCTGGCGGACAGGGCGCACCGGGGAGCTGTTTTTT

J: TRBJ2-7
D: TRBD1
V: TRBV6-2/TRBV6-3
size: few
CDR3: CASSYSISGGPYEQYF
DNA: TGTGCCAGCAGTTACTCGATATCAGGGGGCCCCTACGAGCAGTACTTC

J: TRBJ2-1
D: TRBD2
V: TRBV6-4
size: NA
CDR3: CASSITSGDSYNEQFF
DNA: TGTGCCAGCAGTATTACTAGCGGCGACTCCTACAATGAGCAGTTCTTC

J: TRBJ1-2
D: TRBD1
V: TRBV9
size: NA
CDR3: CASSVADRDEYGYTF
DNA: TGTGCCAGCAGCGTTGCGGACAGGGACGAATATGGCTACACCTTC

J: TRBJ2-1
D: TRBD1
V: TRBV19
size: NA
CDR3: CASSFSPRQGYNEQFF
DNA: TGTGCCAGTAGTTTCAGCCCCCGACAGGGCTACAATGAGCAGTTCTTC

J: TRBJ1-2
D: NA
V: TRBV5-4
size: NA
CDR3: CASSRQGNGYTF
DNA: TGTGCCAGCAGCCGCCAGGGGAATGGCTACACCTTC

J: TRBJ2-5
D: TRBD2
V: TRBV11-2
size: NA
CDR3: CASSTGTSPGTQYF
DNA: TGTGCCAGCAGCACTGGGACTAGCCCGGGGACCCAGTACTTC

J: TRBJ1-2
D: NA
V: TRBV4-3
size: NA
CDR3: CASSQQSVTTELDYGYTF
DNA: TGCGCCAGCAGCCAACAATCCGTAACCACCGAGTTGGACTATGGCTACACCTTC

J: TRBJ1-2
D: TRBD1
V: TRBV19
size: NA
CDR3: CASRIGQGNGYTF
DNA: TGTGCCAGTAGAATCGGACAGGGGAATGGCTACACCTTC

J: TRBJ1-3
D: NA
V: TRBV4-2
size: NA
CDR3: CASSREGYGNTIYF
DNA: TGTGCCAGCAGCCGTGAGGGTTACGGAAACACCATATATTTT

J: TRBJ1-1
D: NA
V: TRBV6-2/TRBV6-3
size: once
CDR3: CASSSFRGEAFF
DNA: TGTGCCAGCAGTTCCTTCAGGGGAGAAGCTTTCTTT

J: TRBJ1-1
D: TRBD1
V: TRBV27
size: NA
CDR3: CASSRTGGYTEAFF
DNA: TGTGCCAGCAGTCGGACAGGGGGGTACACTGAAGCTTTCTTT

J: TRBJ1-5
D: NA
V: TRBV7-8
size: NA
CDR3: CASSLGLSYSNQPQHF
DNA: TGTGCCAGCAGCTTAGGGTTGAGCTATAGCAATCAGCCCCAGCATTTT

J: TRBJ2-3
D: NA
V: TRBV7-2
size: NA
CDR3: CASSWRVEDTQYF
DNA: TGTGCCAGCAGCTGGCGGGTTGAGGATACGCAGTATTTT

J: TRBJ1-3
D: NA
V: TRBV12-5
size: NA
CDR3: CASGFLSSSGNTIYF
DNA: TGTGCTAGTGGTTTCCTCTCCAGCTCTGGAAACACCATATATTTT

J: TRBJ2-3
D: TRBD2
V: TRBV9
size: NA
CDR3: CASSVEAGGPSDTQYF
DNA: TGTGCCAGCAGCGTAGAAGCGGGGGGCCCGTCGGATACGCAGTATTTT

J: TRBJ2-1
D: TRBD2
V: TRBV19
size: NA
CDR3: CASSIAGGPQKEQFF
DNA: TGTGCCAGTAGTATAGCGGGGGGGCCACAAAAGGAGCAGTTCTTC

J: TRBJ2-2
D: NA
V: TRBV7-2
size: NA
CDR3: CASSLAGSRGELFF
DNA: TGTGCCAGCAGCTTGGCGGGTTCTCGCGGGGAGCTGTTTTTT

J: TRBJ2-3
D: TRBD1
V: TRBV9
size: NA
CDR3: CASSVGAGGSGSTDTQYF
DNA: TGTGCCAGCAGCGTAGGGGCAGGGGGCAGTGGAAGCACAGATACGCAGTATTTT

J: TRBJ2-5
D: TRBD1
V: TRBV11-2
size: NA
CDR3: CASSVTGGRQETQYF
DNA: TGTGCCAGCAGCGTCACAGGGGGAAGGCAAGAGACCCAGTACTTC

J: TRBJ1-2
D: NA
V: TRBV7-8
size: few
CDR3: CASSLGTASTAYGYTF
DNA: TGTGCCAGCAGCTTAGGGACAGCAAGTACGGCCTATGGCTACACCTTC

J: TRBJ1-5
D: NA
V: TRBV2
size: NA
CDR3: CASSEALRGQPQHF
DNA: TGTGCCAGCAGTGAAGCGCTGAGGGGGCAGCCCCAGCATTTT

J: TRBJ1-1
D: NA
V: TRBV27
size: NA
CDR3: CASSTQFHTEAFF
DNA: TGTGCCAGCAGTACCCAGTTTCACACTGAAGCTTTCTTT

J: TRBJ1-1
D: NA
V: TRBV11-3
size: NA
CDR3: CASSLLRGVGTEAFF
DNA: TGTGCCAGCAGCTTATTAAGGGGCGTAGGGACTGAAGCTTTCTTT

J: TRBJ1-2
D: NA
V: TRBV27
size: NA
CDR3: CASGRSGSNYGYTF
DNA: TGTGCCAGCGGTCGGTCTGGGAGTAACTATGGCTACACCTTC

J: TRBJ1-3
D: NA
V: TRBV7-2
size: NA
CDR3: CASSSGIGNTIYF
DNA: TGTGCCAGCAGCTCAGGGATCGGAAACACCATATATTTT

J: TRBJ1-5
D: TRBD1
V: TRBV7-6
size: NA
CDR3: CASSQNTGGWGQPQHF
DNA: TGTGCCAGCAGCCAAAACACAGGGGGCTGGGGACAGCCCCAGCATTTT

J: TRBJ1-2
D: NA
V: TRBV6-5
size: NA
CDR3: CASSYGRRLNYGYTF
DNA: TGTGCCAGCAGTTACGGGAGAAGACTTAACTATGGCTACACCTTC

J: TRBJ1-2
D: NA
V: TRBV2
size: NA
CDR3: CASTRAREEYGYTF
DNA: TGTGCCAGCACCCGGGCCAGGGAGGAATATGGCTACACCTTC

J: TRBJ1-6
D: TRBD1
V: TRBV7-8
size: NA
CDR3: CASRGTGGVGNSPLHF
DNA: TGTGCCAGCAGGGGGACAGGGGGCGTCGGTAATTCACCCCTCCACTTT

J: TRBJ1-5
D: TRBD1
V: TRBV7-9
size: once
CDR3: CASSFGTGGGQPQHF
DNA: TGTGCCAGCAGCTTCGGGACAGGGGGAGGTCAGCCCCAGCATTTT

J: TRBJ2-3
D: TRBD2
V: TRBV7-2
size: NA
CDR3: CASSFRRPSGVTDTQYF
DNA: TGTGCCAGCAGCTTTAGGCGTCCTAGCGGGGTCACAGATACGCAGTATTTT